This entry lists 3 T cell receptor beta chains sequenced from one sample in a study of blood T cells in healthy people across ages. A second PCR, run for about 7 to 11 cycles, used a sample-barcoded 5' primer plus a J-beta primer mix. Each CDR3 protein gets one entry after TCRdb re-called the 5' RACE reads with MiXCR. The sample consists of 2 million or so distinct CDR3 sequences, roughly 50% of them appearing once. Sequenced material: blood. The receptors stem from a woman between 40 and 50 years old in good health.

The chain has TRBV6-2 or TRBV6-3 and TRBJ2-1; D gene ambiguous. Judging by the DNA end, TRBJ2-7 fits better; the J call may be wrong. The germline gives CDR1 MNHEY, CDR2 SVGEGT. This CDR3 contains 15 residues. DNA for the CDR3: TGTGCCAGCAGTTACTCTTGGACCATATACAATGAGCAGTACTTC. It codes for CASSYSWTIYNEQYF.

The chain recombines TRBV10-3 with TRBJ1-2; D gene ambiguous. Germline V CDR1 and CDR2: ENHRY, SYGVKD. This CDR3 has 14 amino acids. With 1 base removed from V and 1 base from J, the gap between germline ends came to 7 bases. CDR3 sequence reads: CAISELGSNYGYTF. In nucleotides, the CDR3 is TGTGCCATCAGTGAGTTAGGGAGTAACTATGGCTACACCTTC.

This clonotype was seen only a few times. V is TRBV9 and J is TRBJ2-3; 7 positions agree with TRBD2. This CDR3 has 15 amino acids. The junction had 8 bases not matched to a gene; V was cut back by 2 bases and J by 5 bases. Germline assignment: CDR1 SGDLS and CDR2 YYNGEE. This chain's CDR3 is CASSVSWEGIDTQYF. The CDR3 nucleotides are TGTGCCAGCAGCGTTTCTTGGGAGGGGATAGATACGCAGTATTTT.